This TCR beta chain was captured by sequencing in a study of blood T cell repertoires in COVID-19. For the study at large: Acute and convalescent COVID-19 samples came from the United States, Italy and Spain. Sample material is recorded as cDNA or gDNA derived from T cells, B-cell-depleted T cells, or PBMCs.

Original data processing: Nucleated cell number was recorded as an estimate derived from reference gene primer amplification. TCRdb's table, derived via immunoSEQ multiplex PCR, lists solely in-frame clones and lacks some. That table supplies the V and J calls and clone size; D and trimming were determined from the DNA. The data contain 90,000 to 150,000 clones, 80% to 90% of them singletons. The V segment lost 5 bases and the J segment 6 bases; nucleotides outside the gene matches: 3. This CDR3 is 11 amino acids long. CDR1 DFQATT and CDR2 SNEGSKA come from the germline V gene (reference sequence). The V gene is TRBV20-1, the J gene TRBJ1-1, with TRBD1 matching over 7 bases. The clonotype originates from a human donor in a cohort sampled during active COVID-19. Input material: peripheral blood. CDR3 nucleotide sequence: TGCAGTGCTTCGACAGGGTCTGAAGCTTTCTTT. It specifies CSASTGSEAFF.